Each of the 31 T cell receptor beta chains below was sequenced from the same sample in a study of tumor-infiltrating lymphocytes in primary liver carcinoma. TCR beta cDNA was reverse-transcribed from around 0.55 ug of total RNA. The reaction used a constant-region primer and ProtoScript II reverse transcriptase. Investigators got TCR beta libraries out of three nested multiplex PCR rounds, done with slightly modified ARM-PCR. Amplification in the first two PCR rounds was performed using TRBV1-TRBV30 forward primers and a C-beta reverse primer for approximately 10 cycles each. Each CDR3 protein is one row after TCRdb ran MiXCR on the multiplex PCR reads. The sample gives about 210,000 distinct CDR3 sequences, over 80% of which show up once; less than 20% is in the top ten. From unsorted bulk tissue weighing roughly 17-31 mg, DNA and RNA were co-extracted. Sequenced input: tumor tissue from primary liver carcinoma. The receptor set was obtained from a man aged 40-49 years with primary liver carcinoma and hepatitis B virus infection.

On this clonotype: Compared with germline, one end of the junction differs, possibly owing to a read error. This sequence joins TRBV5-1 and TRBJ2-3; the match to TRBD2 covers 7 bases. The CDR3 has 15 amino acids. The germline V gene has CDR1 SGHRS and CDR2 YFSETQ. The CDR3 here is CASCGLAASTDTQYF. The CDR3 region has the DNA TGCGCCAGCTGTGGGCTAGCGGCTAGCACGGATACGCAGTATTTT.

With respect to this clonotype: This sequence may be a read error, since a much larger clone differs from it by one base. The rearrangement links TRBV28 to TRBJ2-5; perhaps TRBD1 as D (6 bases). Germline loops: CDR1 MDHEN, CDR2 SYDVKM. Between the trimmed V and J ends, which lost 6 bases and 5 bases, there was a span of 19 bases. There are 15 residues in the CDR3. CDR3 in DNA: TGTGCCAGCAGATTGATAGGGGGAGACGGGGAGACCCAGTACTTC. Amino acids: CASRLIGGDGETQYF.

A word on this clonotype: The germline gene is not matched at one end of the junction; a read error may be the cause. The CDR3 loop is CAISRISWETQHF. CDR3 nucleotides: TGTGCCATCAGCCGAATATCGTGGGAGACCCAGCACTTC. The chain joins TRBV6-1 to TRBJ2-5, with a weak D call TRBD2 (5 bases). The germline CDR1 and CDR2 sequences are MNHNS and SASEGT. The length of the CDR3 is 13 residues.

As for this clonotype: Given the absence of the conserved phenylalanine or tryptophan at the CDR3 end, a read error is likely. The genes are TRBV5-5 and TRBJ1-2, with D unresolved. The CDR3 is made up of 16 amino acids. Germline lookup yields CDR1 SGHKS and CDR2 YYEKEE (reference sequence). Trimming cost V 4 bases and J 0 bases, with 16 bases left between them. CDR3 DNA: TGTGCCAGCAGCCCTCACTCGGACGGAACTAACTATGGCTACACCTTG. Translating gives CASSPHSDGTNYGYTL.

This rearrangement joins TRBV5-4 to TRBJ2-1; 7 bases align to TRBD1. This CDR3 has 16 residues. Looked up from germline, CDR1 is SGHNT and CDR2 is YYREEE (reference sequence). After removal of 9 bases from V and 1 base from J, the junction contained 13 bases not matched to a gene. CDR3 nucleotides: TGTGCCAACATCCATGACAAGGGGGCTTCCTACAATGAGCAGTTCTTC. Encoded protein: CANIHDKGASYNEQFF.

As for this clonotype: The CDR3 end shows no conserved phenylalanine or tryptophan, and so a read error is likely. Because the CDR3's place on the DNA is in doubt, the DNA is left out and the CDR3 is given as listed by TCRdb. The rearrangement joins TRBV29-1 to TRBJ1-1; the D call TRBD1 from the table was never checked on the DNA. Germline V lookup: CDR1 SQVTM, CDR2 ANQGSEA. Ends included, the CDR3 has 13 residues. This CDR3 reads CSAGYGLNTEALI.

Worth noting for this clonotype: The junction does not match germline at one end; this may be a read error. The chain couples TRBV7-9 to TRBJ1-5, with TRBD1 matching over 8 bases. In germline, CDR1 is SEHNR, CDR2 FQNEAQ (reference sequence). The CDR3 has 19 amino acids. The CDR3 region has the DNA TGCGCCAGCAGGGAAACGACGGACAGGGCCGAATATAGCAATCAGCCCCAGCATTTT. Protein: CASRETTDRAEYSNQPQHF.

Of note for this clonotype: An end of the junction does not agree with germline; a read error may underlie this. The chain is built from TRBV29-1 and TRBJ2-2; D gene ambiguous. This CDR3 spans 12 amino acids. The germline gives CDR1 SQVTM, CDR2 ANQGSEA. CDR3 sequence: CSISTNTRELFF. The CDR3 DNA reads TGCAGCATTTCAACGAACACCCGGGAGCTGTTTTTT.

For this clonotype: At one end the junction does not follow the germline gene, possibly because of a read error. In DNA form, the CDR3 reads TGTGCCAGCAGTACAACAGGGGAAGATGGCTACGCCTTC. Protein: CASSTTGEDGYAF. This chain links TRBV6-5 with TRBJ1-2; 7 bases match TRBD1. CDR1 is MNHEY, CDR2 SVGAGI, per germline. CDR3 length equals 13 residues.

In this sample, this clonotype turned up many times. The CDR3 is CASSQDLAGGRIIETQYF. Here the CDR3 DNA reads TGTGCCAGCAGCCAAGATCTAGCGGGAGGGCGAATTATAGAGACCCAGTACTTC. V is TRBV4-2 and J is TRBJ2-5; TRBD2 matches 12 bases. The V gene's germline CDR1 is LGHNA and CDR2 YNFKEQ. Unmatched junction bases numbered 9, after V lost 0 bases and J lost 4 bases. The CDR3 totals 18 residues.

To note about this clonotype: In this CDR3 the conserved last residue, phenylalanine or tryptophan, is missing, so a read error is likely. The J gene is TRBJ2-5, the V gene TRBV29-1; tentatively, D is TRBD1 or TRBD2 (5 bases each). The CDR3 length is 14 residues. Germline CDR1 reads SQVTM; CDR2 reads ANQGSEA. The CDR3 region is CSAEDVGQGETQYI. CDR3 DNA sequence: TGTAGCGCTGAAGATGTCGGACAAGGAGAGACCCAGTACATC.

This clonotype was counted a single time. A read error may be the cause here, since a much bigger clone is one base away. The V and J genes are TRBV30 and TRBJ2-4; TRBD2 aligns across 7 bases. After removal of 3 bases from V and 3 bases from J, the junction contained 8 bases not matched to a gene. There are 15 residues in the CDR3. Germline values: CDR1 GTSNPN, CDR2 SVGIG (reference sequence). The CDR3 reads CAWSGGGLGKNIQYF. The CDR3 nucleotides are TGTGCCTGGAGCGGGGGAGGGCTTGGCAAAAACATTCAGTACTTC.

Concerning this clonotype: A read error may produce the germline difference seen at one junction end. V usage is TRBV10-3 and J usage is TRBJ1-2; D remains unclear. The CDR3 length is 16 residues. CDR1 and CDR2 (germline): ENHRY, SYGVKD. The CDR3 coding sequence is TGTGCCATCAGAGAGTCAACTGGGCTCTCAGCCTATGGCTACACCTTC. Its translation: CAIRESTGLSAYGYTF.

The chain has TRBV6-1 and TRBJ2-7; D assignment may be TRBD1 or TRBD2 (6 bases each). The V gene lost 4 bases and the J gene lost 9 bases, with 16 bases spanning the gap. From germline, CDR1 is MNHNS and CDR2 SASEGT. CDR3 length: 13 amino acids. This CDR3 reads CASSVRGANMQYF. The CDR3 bases are TGTGCCAGCAGTGTGAGGGGGGCCAACATGCAGTACTTC.

The rearrangement links TRBV20-1 to TRBJ2-7; D possibly corresponds to TRBD2 (6 bases). The V and J ends lost 3 bases and 3 bases respectively, with 21 bases between them. Germline V gives CDR1 DFQATT, CDR2 SNEGSKA (reference sequence). CDR3 length equals 16 residues. As DNA, the CDR3 is TGCAGTGCTAGTCAGCACCAGCGGACTAACCTCTACGAGCAGTACTTC. Amino acids: CSASQHQRTNLYEQYF.

Turning to this clonotype: Mismatch with germline at one junction end may stem from a read error. CDR3: CSVGSAGAYAYTF. CDR3 bases: TGCAGCGTCGGATCAGCGGGCGCCTATGCCTACACCTTC. The chain uses TRBV29-1 and TRBJ1-2; no clear D. CDR1 is SQVTM and CDR2 is ANQGSEA in the germline V gene. CDR3 size: 13 residues. Based on the CDR3 plus reference TRBV29-1 and TRBJ1-2, the full variable domain is SAVISQKPSRDICQRGTSLTIQCQVDSQVTMMFWYRQQPGQSLTLIATANQGSEATYESGFVIDKFPISRPNLTFSTLTVSNMSPEDSSIYLCSVGSAGAYAYTFGSGTRLTVV.

Details on this clonotype: One base away lies a much larger clone, so this may be a sequencing read error. In this CDR3 the conserved last residue, phenylalanine or tryptophan, is missing, so a read error is likely. V is TRBV12-3 or TRBV12-4 and J is TRBJ1-5; D is ambiguous. The CDR3 covers 15 residues. V lost 6 bases and J 11 bases, leaving 23 bases between the germline ends. This CDR3 reads CASSPAAQANQSQHS. The CDR3 DNA sequence: TGTGCCAGCAGCCCCGCAGCGCAGGCTAACCAGTCCCAGCATTCT.

Concerning this clonotype itself: Mismatch with germline at one junction end may stem from a read error. This chain uses TRBV6-2 or TRBV6-3 with TRBJ2-1; D perhaps matches TRBD2 (6 bases). CDR3 size: 11 residues. Germline V CDR1 and CDR2: MNHEY, SVGEGT. CDR3: CANIWRDEQSF. The DNA of the CDR3 is TGTGCCAACATTTGGAGGGATGAGCAGTCCTTC.

The chain is built from TRBV2 and TRBJ2-3, with D possibly matching TRBD1 (5 bases). Trimming took off 3 bases at V and 2 bases at J, with 12 bases between the two ends. Germline V gene sequence: CDR1 SNHLY, CDR2 FYNNEI. The CDR3 covers 15 residues. The CDR3, as DNA: TGTGCCAGCAGTGATTATCTAGGGGTCACAGATACGCAGTATTTT. It translates to CASSDYLGVTDTQYF.

This clonotype was seen a single time. V gene TRBV11-2 combines with J gene TRBJ2-1; 11 nucleotides align to TRBD2. CDR3 length equals 15 residues. J gave up 8 bases and V 9 bases, and 12 bases lay outside the gene matches. Germline values: CDR1 SGHAT, CDR2 FQNNGV. The CDR3 DNA is TGTGCCAGTAGCCAAACTAGCGGGAGCAACTATGAGCAGTTCTTC. Its translation: CASSQTSGSNYEQFF.

Note on this clonotype: No conserved phenylalanine or tryptophan is present at the end of the CDR3, so a read error is the likely explanation. The chain is built from TRBV4-2 and TRBJ1-1, with 7 bases matching TRBD1. This CDR3 has 15 residues. Germline V lookup: CDR1 LGHNA, CDR2 YNFKEQ. This CDR3 reads CASSEAGTENSEAFY. CDR3 sequence (DNA): TGTGCCAGCAGCGAAGCCGGGACAGAGAACTCTGAAGCTTTCTAT.

Comment on this clonotype: Compared with germline, one end of the junction differs, possibly owing to a read error. The chain uses TRBV5-4 and TRBJ1-1; D gene ambiguous. The CDR3 extends over 14 amino acids. Germline CDR1 SGHNT, CDR2 YYREEE (reference sequence). The CDR3, as DNA: TGTGCTAGCAGCTTAGGAGCAGGCCACAGTGAAGCTTTCTTT. Protein product: CASSLGAGHSEAFF.

As concerns this clonotype: A much larger clonotype is one base distant, so this may be a read error. The genes are TRBV10-2 and TRBJ1-6; D possibly corresponds to TRBD1 (5 bases). V lost 7 bases and J lost 6, with 13 bases in between. Germline V CDR1 and CDR2: WSHSY, SAAADI. The CDR3 extends over 14 amino acids. CDR3 coding DNA: TGCGCCAGCAACCGACAGCGAGGTAATTCACCCCTCCACTTT. It yields the protein CASNRQRGNSPLHF.

The CDR3 loop is CASGIRGDRGISLSGANVLTF. DNA for the CDR3: TGTGCCAGCGGCATAAGGGGAGACAGGGGTATTTCCCTCTCTGGGGCCAACGTCCTGACTTTC. This chain uses TRBV11-2 with TRBJ2-6, with 8 positions matching TRBD1. V lost 8 bases, J lost 0 bases, and 21 bases stayed unmatched. Germline V gives CDR1 SGHAT, CDR2 FQNNGV. The CDR3 covers 21 residues.

In this sample, this clonotype turned up many times. The chain has TRBV7-6 and TRBJ2-7, with 8 bases lining up with TRBD2. Trimming removed 1 base from V and 7 bases from J; junction bases left unmatched: 6. The CDR3 has 14 residues. The germline gives CDR1 SGHVS, CDR2 FNYEAQ. CDR3 sequence reads: CASSLGGGGTEQYF. The CDR3 DNA reads as TGTGCCAGCAGCTTAGGAGGCGGGGGGACGGAGCAGTACTTC.

Worth noting for this clonotype: Germline and junction disagree at one end, which may indicate a read error. The V gene is TRBV28, the J gene TRBJ2-4; D not resolved. Germline lookup yields CDR1 MDHEN and CDR2 SYDVKM. The CDR3 is 15 residues long. CDR3 amino acids: CASSPPGLAINIQYF. The CDR3 nucleotides read TGTGCCAGCAGCCCTCCCGGGTTGGCTATAAACATCCAGTACTTC. The whole variable domain, remainder taken from reference TRBV28 and TRBJ2-4, is DVKVTQSSRYLVKRTGEKVFLECVQDMDHENMFWYRQDPGLGLRLIYFSYDVKMKEKGDIPEGYSVSREKKERFSLILESASTNQTSMYLCASSPPGLAINIQYFGAGTRLSVL.

The chain has TRBV6-1 and TRBJ1-6; D call uncertain. V was trimmed by 7 bases and J by 7 bases, leaving 32 bases between them. Germline values: CDR1 MNHNS, CDR2 SASEGT. The length of the CDR3 is 20 residues. CDR3 DNA sequence: TGTGCCAGCACTCAACAATGGGGTGTGTCGAACCGACAAAGAAATTCACCCCTCCACTTT. Amino acid sequence: CASTQQWGVSNRQRNSPLHF.

With respect to this clonotype: A read error is possible here, since a much larger clone lies one base away. The V gene is TRBV7-8, the J gene TRBJ2-7; the D gene is possibly TRBD1 (6 bases). The CDR3 spans 14 residues. CDR1 and CDR2 (germline): SGHVS, FQNEAQ. CDR3 bases: TGTGCCAGCAGCTTAGTTCCAGGGGCCTACGAGCACTACTTC. Its translation: CASSLVPGAYEHYF. Combining the CDR3 with reference TRBV7-8 and TRBJ2-7 gives the whole variable domain GAGVSQSPRYKVAKRGQDVALRCDPISGHVSLFWYQQALGQGPEFLTYFQNEAQLDKSGLPSDRFFAERPEGSVSTLKIQRTQQEDSAVYLCASSLVPGAYEHYFGPGTRLTVT.

In the case of this clonotype: The junction does not match germline at one end; this may be a read error. The genes are TRBV11-1 and TRBJ2-4, with 13 bases fitting TRBD2. Germline V CDR1 and CDR2: SGHAT, FQDESV (reference sequence). The CDR3 covers 17 residues. The CDR3 region is CASTFSGTSGTKNIKYF. The CDR3 nucleotides read TGTGCTAGCACCTTTTCCGGGACTAGCGGGACCAAAAACATTAAGTACTTC.

Comments on this clonotype: Germline and junction disagree at one end, which may indicate a read error. The chain links TRBV6-1 to TRBJ2-1, with 9 bases matching TRBD2. The CDR3 runs 15 residues. Per the germline V gene, CDR1 is MNHNS and CDR2 is SASEGT. CDR3 in amino acids: CASNEEAGGYNELFF. CDR3 DNA: TGTGCCAGTAATGAAGAAGCGGGAGGATACAATGAGCTGTTCTTC.

The chain joins TRBV29-1 to TRBJ2-2; D is perhaps TRBD2 (5 bases). The V end was cut by 8 bases, the J end by 1 base, with 17 bases between. Germline values: CDR1 SQVTM, CDR2 ANQGSEA. The CDR3 loop spans 15 amino acids. In DNA, the CDR3 is TGCAGCATTGGGAGTAGCGCGGTGAACACCGGGGAGCTGTTTTTT. Translation: CSIGSSAVNTGELFF.